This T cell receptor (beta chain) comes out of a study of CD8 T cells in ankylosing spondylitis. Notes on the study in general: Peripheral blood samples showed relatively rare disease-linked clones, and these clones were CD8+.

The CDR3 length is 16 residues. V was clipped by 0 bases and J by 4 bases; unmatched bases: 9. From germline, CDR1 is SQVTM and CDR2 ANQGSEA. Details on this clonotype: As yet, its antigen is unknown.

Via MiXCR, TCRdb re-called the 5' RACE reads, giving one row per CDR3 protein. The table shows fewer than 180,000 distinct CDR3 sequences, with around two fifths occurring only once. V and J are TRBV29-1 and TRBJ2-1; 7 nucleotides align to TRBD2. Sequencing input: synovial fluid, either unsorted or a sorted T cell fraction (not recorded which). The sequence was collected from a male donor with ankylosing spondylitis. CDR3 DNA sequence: TGCAGCGTTGAAGATGGGGCTAGCGGTCCGTACAATGAGCAGTTCTTC. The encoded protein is CSVEDGASGPYNEQFF.